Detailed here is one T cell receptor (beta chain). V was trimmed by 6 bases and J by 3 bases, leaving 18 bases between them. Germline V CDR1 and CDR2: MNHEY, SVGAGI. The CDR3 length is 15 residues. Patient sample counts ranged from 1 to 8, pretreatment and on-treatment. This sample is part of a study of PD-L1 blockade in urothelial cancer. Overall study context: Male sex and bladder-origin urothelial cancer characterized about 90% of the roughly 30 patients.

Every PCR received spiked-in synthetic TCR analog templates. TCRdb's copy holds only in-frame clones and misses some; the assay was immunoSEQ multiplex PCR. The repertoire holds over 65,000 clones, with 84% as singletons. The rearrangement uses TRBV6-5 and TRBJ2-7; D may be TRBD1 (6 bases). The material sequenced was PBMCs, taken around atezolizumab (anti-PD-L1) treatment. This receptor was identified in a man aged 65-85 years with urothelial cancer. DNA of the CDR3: TGTGCCAGCAGCAGATCCGGGACATCCTACTACGAGCAGTACTTC. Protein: CASSRSGTSYYEQYF.